A selection of T cell receptor beta chains follows, all from one sample in a study of T cell responses to AZD1222 COVID-19 vaccine. Measured with immunoSEQ multiplex PCR; TCRdb has only the in-frame clones, and not every one. In the table there are 95,000 to 100,000 clones, less than 90% of which are singletons. The starting material was peripheral blood, obtained on day 0 of AZD1222 vaccination. The receptors were sampled from an adult in good health. The CDR3 runs from the conserved cysteine through the conserved F or W. The order of the fields is V gene, clone size, D gene, J gene, CDR3 DNA, CDR3 protein. The D gene is left open where the match is weak. Only some rows state a clone size, as once, few, many or a class for expanded clones.

TRBV11-2,-,TRBD2,TRBJ2-7,TGTGCCAGCAGCTTAACTAGCGGGAGTGGCTACGAGCAGTACTTC,CASSLTSGSGYEQYF
TRBV9,-,TRBD2,TRBJ2-7,TGTGCCAGCAGCTGGCTAGGGGAGGGCTCCTACGAGCAGTACTTC,CASSWLGEGSYEQYF
TRBV30,-,TRBD2,TRBJ2-3,TGTGCCTGGAGTGTACTTGCACTAGCGGCCACAGATACGCAGTATTTT,CAWSVLALAATDTQYF
TRBV10-3,-,TRBD2,TRBJ2-5,TGTGCCATCACCCCGAGTAGCGGGGAGACCCAGTACTTC,CAITPSSGETQYF
TRBV5-1,-,-,TRBJ2-3,TGCGCCAGCAGCTCTCGAGATACGCAGTATTTT,CASSSRDTQYF
TRBV25-1,-,-,TRBJ1-3,TGTGCCAGCAGAGAGACAGGTGCCTCATCTGGAAACACCATATATTTT,CASRETGASSGNTIYF
TRBV5-6,-,-,TRBJ1-2,TGTGCCAGCAGCTTGTCAGGGAGGTGGAACTATGGCTACACCTTC,CASSLSGRWNYGYTF
TRBV11-2,-,-,TRBJ1-2,TGTGCCAGCAGCTTAGGAAGGAGTAACTATGGCTACACCTTC,CASSLGRSNYGYTF
TRBV6-5,-,-,TRBJ1-1,TGTGCCAGCATCAAACAGGGTCTAACGGACACTGAAGCTTTCTTT,CASIKQGLTDTEAFF
TRBV11-2,-,-,TRBJ1-2,TGTGCCAGCAGCCCGATCGGACGGGACTATGGCTACACCTTC,CASSPIGRDYGYTF
TRBV18,-,-,TRBJ2-1,TGTGCCAGCTCACCGGACACTTCGACAGCAGAGCAGTTCTTC,CASSPDTSTAEQFF
TRBV28,few,-,TRBJ1-1,TGTGCCAGCAGCCCTGCGGTGGTCAGGGCCACTGAAGCTTTCTTT,CASSPAVVRATEAFF
TRBV30,-,-,TRBJ2-7,TGTGCCTGGGAGACAGTCTACTACGAGCAGTACTTC,CAWETVYYEQYF
TRBV6-1,few,-,TRBJ2-6,TGTGCCAGCAGTGAACAGGACAGCTCTGGGGCCAACGTCCTGACTTTC,CASSEQDSSGANVLTF
TRBV4-1,-,TRBD2,TRBJ2-2,TGCGCCAGCAGCCATCCGGGGCTAGCGGGAGCCTTGGCCGGGGAGCTGTTTTTT,CASSHPGLAGALAGELFF
TRBV7-9,-,-,TRBJ1-3,TGTGCCAGCAGCTTAGCGGGGGCTTTTGGAAACACCATATATTTT,CASSLAGAFGNTIYF
TRBV2,-,TRBD2,TRBJ2-3,TGTGCCAGCAGTCGTATAGCGGGGACTAGCACAGATACGCAGTATTTT,CASSRIAGTSTDTQYF
TRBV5-1,-,-,TRBJ1-6,TGCGCCAGCAGCTTGGACAATTCACCCCTCCACTTT,CASSLDNSPLHF
TRBV7-9,-,TRBD2,TRBJ2-1,TGTGCCAGCAGCTTCGTTAGCGGGGCGGATGAGCAGTTCTTC,CASSFVSGADEQFF
TRBV6-5,-,TRBD2,TRBJ2-3,TGTGCCCATAAAGAAGGCGGGAGGGGAGATACGCAGTATTTT,CAHKEGGRGDTQYF